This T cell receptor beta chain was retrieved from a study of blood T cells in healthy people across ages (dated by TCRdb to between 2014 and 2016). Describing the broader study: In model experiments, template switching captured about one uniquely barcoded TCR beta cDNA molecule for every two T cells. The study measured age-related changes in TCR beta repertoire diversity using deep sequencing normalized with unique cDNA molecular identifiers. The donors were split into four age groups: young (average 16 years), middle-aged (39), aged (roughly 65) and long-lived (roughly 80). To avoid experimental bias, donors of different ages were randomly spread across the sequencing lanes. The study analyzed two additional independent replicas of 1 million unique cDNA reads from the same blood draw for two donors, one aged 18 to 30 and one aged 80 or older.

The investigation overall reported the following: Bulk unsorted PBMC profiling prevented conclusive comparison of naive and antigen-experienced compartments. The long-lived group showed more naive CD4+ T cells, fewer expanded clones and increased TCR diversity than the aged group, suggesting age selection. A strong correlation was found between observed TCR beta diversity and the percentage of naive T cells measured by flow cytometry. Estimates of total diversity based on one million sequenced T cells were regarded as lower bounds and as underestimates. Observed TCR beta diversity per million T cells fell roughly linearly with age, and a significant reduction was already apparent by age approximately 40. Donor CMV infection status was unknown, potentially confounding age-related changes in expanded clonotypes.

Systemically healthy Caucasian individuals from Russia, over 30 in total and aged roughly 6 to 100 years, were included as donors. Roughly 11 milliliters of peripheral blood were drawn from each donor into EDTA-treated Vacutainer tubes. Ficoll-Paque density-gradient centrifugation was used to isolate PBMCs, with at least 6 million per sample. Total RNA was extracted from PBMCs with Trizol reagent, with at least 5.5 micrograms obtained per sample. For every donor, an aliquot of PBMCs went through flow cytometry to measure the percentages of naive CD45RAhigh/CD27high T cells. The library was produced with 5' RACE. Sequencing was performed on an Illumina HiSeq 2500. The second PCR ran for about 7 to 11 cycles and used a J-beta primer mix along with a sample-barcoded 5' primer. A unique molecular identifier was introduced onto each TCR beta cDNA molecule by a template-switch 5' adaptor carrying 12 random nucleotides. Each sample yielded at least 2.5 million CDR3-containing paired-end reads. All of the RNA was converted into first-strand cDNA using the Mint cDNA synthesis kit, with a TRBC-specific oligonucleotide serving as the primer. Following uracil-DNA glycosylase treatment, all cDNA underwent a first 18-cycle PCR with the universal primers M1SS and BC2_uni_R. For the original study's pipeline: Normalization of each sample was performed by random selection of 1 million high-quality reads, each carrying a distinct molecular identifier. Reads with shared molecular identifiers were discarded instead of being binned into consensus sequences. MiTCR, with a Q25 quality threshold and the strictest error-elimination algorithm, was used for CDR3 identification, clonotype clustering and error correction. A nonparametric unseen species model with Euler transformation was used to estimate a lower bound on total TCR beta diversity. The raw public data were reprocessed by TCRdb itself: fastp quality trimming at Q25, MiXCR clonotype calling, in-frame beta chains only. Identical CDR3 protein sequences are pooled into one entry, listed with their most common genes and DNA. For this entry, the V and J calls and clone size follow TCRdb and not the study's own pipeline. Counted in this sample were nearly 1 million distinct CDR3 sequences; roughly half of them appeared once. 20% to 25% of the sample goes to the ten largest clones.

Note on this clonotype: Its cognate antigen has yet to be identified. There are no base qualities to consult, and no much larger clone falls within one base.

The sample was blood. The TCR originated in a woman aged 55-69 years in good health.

The CDR3 region: CAISGLAGANEQYF. The DNA reads as follows: TGTGCCATCAGCGGACTAGCGGGAGCTAATGAGCAGTACTTC. The receptor chain draws on TRBV10-3 and TRBJ2-7; the junction holds 13 bases that match TRBD2. The germline V gene gives CDR1 as ENHRY and CDR2 as SYGVKD. V lost 6 bases and J lost 7 bases, and the count of bases not matched to a germline gene is 6. The CDR3 contains 14 residues, cysteine and phenylalanine counted. The entry retains the CDR3 DNA only, 42 bases that are in frame from base 1.